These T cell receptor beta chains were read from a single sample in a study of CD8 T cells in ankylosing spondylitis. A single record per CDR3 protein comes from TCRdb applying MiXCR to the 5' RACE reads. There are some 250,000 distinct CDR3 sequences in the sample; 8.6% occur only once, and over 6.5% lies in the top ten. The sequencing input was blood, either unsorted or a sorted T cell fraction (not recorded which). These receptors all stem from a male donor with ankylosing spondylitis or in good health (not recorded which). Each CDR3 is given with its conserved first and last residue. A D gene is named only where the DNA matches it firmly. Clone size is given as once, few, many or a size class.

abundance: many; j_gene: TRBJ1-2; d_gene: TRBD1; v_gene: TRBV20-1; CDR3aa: CSAEMQGASYGYTF; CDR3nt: TGCAGTGCTGAGATGCAGGGGGCGAGCTATGGCTACACCTTC
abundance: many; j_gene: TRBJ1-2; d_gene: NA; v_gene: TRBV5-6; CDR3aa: CASSLELGNYGYTF; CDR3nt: TGTGCCAGCAGCTTGGAGCTGGGGAACTATGGCTACACCTTC
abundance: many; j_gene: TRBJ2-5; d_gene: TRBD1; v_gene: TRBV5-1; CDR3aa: CASSSGQVQETQYF; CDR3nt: TGCGCCAGCAGCTCCGGACAGGTCCAAGAGACCCAGTACTTC
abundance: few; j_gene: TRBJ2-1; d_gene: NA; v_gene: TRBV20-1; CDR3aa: CSGEGTEQFF; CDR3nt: TGCAGCGGTGAGGGGACTGAGCAGTTCTTC
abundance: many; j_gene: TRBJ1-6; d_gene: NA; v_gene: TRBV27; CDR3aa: CASSFNSRESPLHF; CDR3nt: TGTGCCAGCAGTTTTAACTCCCGAGAGTCACCCCTCCACTTT
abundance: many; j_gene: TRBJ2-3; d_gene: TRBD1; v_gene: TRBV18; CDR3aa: CASSPPGQTDTQYF; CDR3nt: TGTGCCAGCTCACCACCGGGACAGACAGATACGCAGTATTTT
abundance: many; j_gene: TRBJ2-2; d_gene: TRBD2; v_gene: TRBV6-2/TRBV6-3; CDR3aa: CASSYLGLAGGNTGELFF; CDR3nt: TGTGCCAGCAGTTACCTGGGACTAGCGGGAGGGAACACCGGGGAGCTGTTTTTT
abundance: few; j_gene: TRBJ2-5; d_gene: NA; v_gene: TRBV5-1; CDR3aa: CASSLGSTPQYF; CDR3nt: TGCGCCAGCAGCTTGGGGTCAACCCCCCAGTACTTC
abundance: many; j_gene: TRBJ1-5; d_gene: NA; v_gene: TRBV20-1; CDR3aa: CSASRVSQPQHF; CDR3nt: TGCAGCGCCTCCAGGGTCTCTCAGCCCCAGCATTTT
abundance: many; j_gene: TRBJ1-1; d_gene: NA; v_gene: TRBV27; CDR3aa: CASSLIGPLMNRQAFF; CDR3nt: TGTGCCAGCAGTTTAATTGGGCCTCTCATGAACAGGCAAGCTTTCTTT